This T cell receptor beta chain was captured by sequencing in a study of blood T cell repertoires in COVID-19. Study-wide context: From T cells, B-cell-depleted T cells, or PBMCs came the material, which was cDNA or gDNA.

Libraries were prepared by immunoSEQ multiplex PCR; TCRdb keeps only in-frame clonotypes and omits some of them. Of roughly 68,000 clones listed, 88% were seen once; the top ten hold approximately 31%. The CDR3 extends over 14 amino acids. V lost 5 bases to trimming and J lost 8 bases, with 17 bases between them. Germline assignment: CDR1 SGHTA and CDR2 FQGTGA. Sequencing was carried out using peripheral blood. This chain uses TRBV7-3 with TRBJ2-3, with D possibly matching TRBD1 (5 bases). The TCR sequence derives from a man aged 50 to 59 with acute or convalescent COVID-19. Here the CDR3 DNA reads TGTGCCAGCAGCCCCACCCGGACAAGGGGTACGCAGTATTTT. Translation gives CASSPTRTRGTQYF.